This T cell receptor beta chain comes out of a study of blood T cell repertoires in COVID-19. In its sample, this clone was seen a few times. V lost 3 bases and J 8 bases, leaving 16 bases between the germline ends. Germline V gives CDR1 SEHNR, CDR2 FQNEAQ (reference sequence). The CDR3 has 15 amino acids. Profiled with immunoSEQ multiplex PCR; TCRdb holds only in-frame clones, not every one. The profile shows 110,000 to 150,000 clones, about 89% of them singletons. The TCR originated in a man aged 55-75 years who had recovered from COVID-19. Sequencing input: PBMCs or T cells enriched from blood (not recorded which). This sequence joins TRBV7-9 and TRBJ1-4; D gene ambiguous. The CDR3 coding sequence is TGTGCCAGCAGCTTCACTCGCAACGCGATAGAAAAACTGTTTTTT. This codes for CASSFTRNAIEKLFF.